A single sample gave rise to the 27 T cell receptor beta chains below, sequenced in a study of T cell clonality in common variable immunodeficiency. Study-level findings and limits: Common variable immunodeficiency TCR beta sequences reportedly had fewer deletions and N-nucleotide insertions.

Libraries were prepared by immunoSEQ multiplex PCR; TCRdb keeps only in-frame clonotypes and omits some of them. Listed for the sample are 15,000 to 20,000 clones, none seen a single time. Their antigens remain unidentified. Sequences were obtained from peripheral blood mononuclear cells. The receptors stem from a human donor with common variable immunodeficiency.

Regarding this clone: The read stops 3 residues short of the end of the CDR3; the missing end is completed from the germline J gene. The genes are TRBV19 and TRBJ2-5, with D perhaps matching TRBD1 (8 bases). Germline CDR1 is LNHDA and CDR2 is SQIVND (reference sequence). Trimming pared 5 bases from V and 3 bases from J, leaving 22 bases between. The CDR3 spans 17 residues. Incomplete CDR3 DNA: TGTGCCAGTAGTCCCAGGAAAGGACAGGGAGGGAAAGAGACC. It translates to CASSPRKGQGGKET. The CDR3 in its entirety is CASSPRKGQGGKETQYF.

The table lists this clone with many counts. The CDR3 extends 3 residues past the end of the read, so its final part is completed from the germline J gene. The chain recombines TRBV4-1 with TRBJ2-7; TRBD2 aligns across 8 bases. Germline V gene sequence: CDR1 MGHRA, CDR2 YSYEKL. The CDR3 spans 14 residues. The V gene end was trimmed by 0 bases and the J gene end by 6 bases; junction bases not matched to a gene: 4. CDR3 region: CASSQEWLAGEQYF. The sequenced CDR3 bases are TGCGCCAGCAGCCAAGAGTGGCTAGCGGGCGAG.

This clone has a handful of counts. The sequence runs out 3 residues before the end of the CDR3; the remainder is reconstructed from the germline J gene. The chain uses TRBV20-1 and TRBJ2-5, with D tentatively TRBD1 (5 bases). The CDR3 sequence is 12 residues long. Trimming removed 6 bases at V and 5 bases at J, with 13 bases between. Germline CDR1 DFQATT, CDR2 SNEGSKA (reference sequence). This CDR3 reads CSAPGSRETQYF. The DNA read from the CDR3 is TGCAGTGCACCAGGGTCGAGGGAGACC.

This clone was recorded a few times. The CDR3 end is not reached by the read, which stops 3 residues before it; the germline J gene fills it in. V usage is TRBV11-2 and J usage is TRBJ1-2; 8 nucleotides align to TRBD1. The CDR3 runs 14 residues. The J segment lost 5 bases and the V segment lost 2 bases, leaving 4 bases of the junction unmatched. CDR1 and CDR2 from the germline V gene are SGHAT and FQNNGV. The CDR3 sequence is CASSLTDRGYGYTF. Incomplete CDR3 DNA: TGTGCCAGCAGCTTAACCGACAGGGGATATGGC.

Sample share makes this clone medium-sized. The DNA ends 3 residues before the CDR3 does, and the rest of the CDR3 is filled in from the germline J gene. The chain is built from TRBV7-6 and TRBJ2-5, with 8 bases that match TRBD1. The germline V gene encodes CDR1 SGHVS and CDR2 FNYEAQ. This CDR3 contains 15 residues. Unmatched junction bases numbered 9, after V lost 4 bases and J lost 5 bases. The CDR3 region is CASSSPEQGAETQYF. Partial CDR3 DNA: TGTGCCAGCAGCTCCCCTGAGCAGGGGGCGGAGACC.

As concerns this clone: The read is 3 residues too short to cover the CDR3 end, so that end is filled in from the germline J gene. The gene calls are TRBV5-6 and TRBJ1-5; tentative D call: TRBD1 (5 bases). From germline, CDR1 is SGHDT and CDR2 YYEEEE. The CDR3 has 14 amino acids. Trimming stripped 3 bases from V and 0 bases from J, with 7 bases between. The CDR3 bases that were read are TGTGCCAGCAGCTCAGGGATTAGCAATCAGCCC. Amino acid sequence: CASSSGISNQP. The whole CDR3 reads CASSSGISNQPQHF.

This clone was observed a few times. Read coverage stops 3 residues before the CDR3 terminus; the germline J gene supplies the remainder. The rearrangement links TRBV18 to TRBJ2-5; 9 positions match TRBD2. Germline V gene sequence: CDR1 KGHSH, CDR2 LQKENI. The CDR3 consists of 15 residues. V gave up 6 bases and J gave up 1 base; unmatched junction bases: 6. Incomplete CDR3 DNA: TGTGCCAGCTCCACCTCGACTAGCGGCCAAGAGACC. Translated: CASSTSTSGQET. The CDR3 reads in full as CASSTSTSGQETQYF.

This clone was recorded many times. The read terminates 3 residues before the CDR3 end, so the remaining end is supplied by the germline J gene. The chain employs TRBV7-2 and TRBJ1-2, with 8 bases that match TRBD1. The CDR3 contains 15 residues. Looked up from germline, CDR1 is SGHTA and CDR2 is FQGNSA. Unmatched junction bases numbered 7, after V lost 3 bases and J lost 4 bases. The CDR3 region is CASSFGSGGGYGYTF. Incomplete CDR3 DNA: TGTGCCAGCAGCTTCGGGTCAGGGGGCGGCTATGGC.

This clone was detected only a few times. The read gets to within 3 residues of the CDR3 end, and the germline J gene fills in the rest. This sample includes further DNA sequences coding for the same CDR3. This chain joins TRBV7-2 and TRBJ1-5, with D possibly TRBD1 on 6 matching bases. Trimming took off 3 bases at V and 0 bases at J, with 9 bases between the two ends. The CDR3 has 15 residues. Per the germline V gene, CDR1 is SGHTA and CDR2 is FQGNSA. CDR3 DNA, as far as it was read: TGTGCCAGCAGCTTTAGAGGGGGTAGCAATCAGCCC. Translation gives CASSFRGGSNQP. The entire CDR3 protein reads CASSFRGGSNQPQHF.

This clone has more than one count but fewer than ten. The CDR3 is cut off 3 residues early in the read; its end comes from the germline J gene. This chain uses TRBV6-1 with TRBJ1-6, with TRBD1 matching 9 bases. The CDR3 spans 15 residues. The germline V gene has CDR1 MNHNS and CDR2 SASEGT. V gave up 0 bases and J gave up 9 bases; unmatched junction bases: 3. CDR3 bases read: TGTGCCAGCAGTGAAGCTGGGACAGGGAGTTCACCC. Residues: CASSEAGTGSSP. The whole CDR3 reads CASSEAGTGSSPLHF.

About this clone: The read comes to an end 3 residues before the CDR3 does, leaving the germline J gene to fill in the end. V usage is TRBV18 and J usage is TRBJ1-3, with 9 bases that match TRBD1. The CDR3 length is 19 residues. J lost 0 bases, V lost 2 bases, and 11 bases had no gene match. The V gene's germline CDR1 is KGHSH and CDR2 LQKENI. The sequenced part of the CDR3 DNA is TGTGCCAGCTCACCATTCAGTCGGACAGGGGCCCTCTCTGGAAACACC. It yields the protein CASSPFSRTGALSGNT. The complete CDR3 reads CASSPFSRTGALSGNTIYF.

Worth noting for this clone: The CDR3 end is not reached by the read, which stops 3 residues before it; the germline J gene fills it in. This chain connects TRBV19 to TRBJ1-4; D not certain. V gave up 3 bases and J gave up 8 bases, with 10 bases separating them. CDR1 is LNHDA and CDR2 is SQIVND in the germline V gene (reference sequence). There are 13 residues in the CDR3. The sequenced part of the CDR3 DNA is TGTGCCAGTAGTATGAGTGCTACCGAAAAA. Translating gives CASSMSATEK. The full CDR3 sequence reads CASSMSATEKLFF.

This clone has a handful of counts. CDR3 bases read: TGTGCCAGCAGCTTAGGGCAGGATAAGACC. Translated, it gives CASSLGQDKT. The complete CDR3 sequence is CASSLGQDKTQYF. The genes are TRBV7-9 and TRBJ2-5, with D unresolved. The DNA ends 3 residues before the CDR3 does, and the rest of the CDR3 is filled in from the germline J gene. CDR3 length: 13 amino acids. The V gene's germline CDR1 is SEHNR and CDR2 FQNEAQ (reference sequence). V was clipped by 1 base and J by 6 bases, with 9 bases between them.

This clone was seen at least ten times. The CDR3 end is not reached by the read, which stops 3 residues before it; the germline J gene fills it in. The chain is built from TRBV20-1 and TRBJ2-2; 7 nucleotides match TRBD1. The V and J ends lost 7 bases and 0 bases, in that order; junction bases with no gene match: 2. The CDR3 runs 13 residues. Per the germline V gene, CDR1 is DFQATT and CDR2 is SNEGSKA (reference sequence). CDR3 protein: CSVGGANTGELFF. The sequenced part of the CDR3 DNA is TGCAGTGTAGGGGGCGCGAACACCGGGGAG.

This clone was counted many times. The read comes to an end 3 residues before the CDR3 does, leaving the germline J gene to fill in the end. The rearrangement joins TRBV7-2 to TRBJ2-1; no clear D. CDR1 is SGHTA and CDR2 is FQGNSA in the germline V gene. The germline V and J ends were trimmed by 0 bases and 5 bases, with 11 bases remaining between them. This CDR3 is built from 15 residues. CDR3 sequence reads: CASSLASVPNNEQFF. The CDR3 DNA, read in part, is TGTGCCAGCAGCTTAGCCAGCGTCCCCAACAATGAG.

Concerning this clone: The read gets to within 3 residues of the CDR3 end, and the germline J gene fills in the rest. The chain links TRBV18 to TRBJ1-2, with D perhaps matching TRBD1 (6 bases). V lost 6 bases to trimming and J lost 5 bases, with 13 bases between them. CDR1 and CDR2 (germline): KGHSH, LQKENI. The CDR3 covers 13 residues. The CDR3 spells CASSLTGQYGYTF. CDR3 DNA, as far as it was read: TGTGCCAGCTCCCTCACTGGACAGTATGGC.

This clone showed up many times. The read terminates 3 residues before the CDR3 end, so the remaining end is supplied by the germline J gene. V is TRBV18 and J is TRBJ2-1; no definite D call. This CDR3 is 14 amino acids long. Germline CDR1 KGHSH, CDR2 LQKENI. V was pared by 2 bases and J by 3 bases, with 8 bases between. The CDR3 spells CASSPGQVYNEQFF. The sequenced part of the CDR3 DNA is TGTGCCAGCTCACCAGGGCAGGTCTACAATGAG.

Concerning this clone: From the germline J gene comes the end of the CDR3, since the read stops 3 residues before it. This chain connects TRBV6-1 to TRBJ1-2, with D maybe TRBD1 (5 bases). Germline V gene sequence: CDR1 MNHNS, CDR2 SASEGT. The length of the CDR3 is 15 residues. Trimming removed 3 bases from V and 0 bases from J, with 11 bases in between. CDR3 residues: CASSDHRTANYGYTF. Incomplete CDR3 DNA: TGTGCCAGCAGTGACCACAGGACCGCTAACTATGGC.

As for this clone: The read terminates 3 residues ahead of where the CDR3 ends, so the germline J gene completes it. The rearrangement links TRBV6-1 to TRBJ1-2; the match to TRBD1 covers 9 bases. This CDR3 has 14 amino acids. With V trimmed by 0 bases and J by 5 bases, 1 base remained unmatched. Per germline, CDR1 MNHNS and CDR2 SASEGT. Partial CDR3 DNA: TGTGCCAGCAGTGAAGCAGGACAGGGGTATGGC. This encodes CASSEAGQGYG. The whole CDR3 is CASSEAGQGYGYTF.

This clone was counted many times. The CDR3 end falls 3 residues outside the read, so it is completed with the germline J gene. This chain links TRBV7-2 with TRBJ2-7; 7 bases are shared with TRBD1. CDR3 length: 14 amino acids. Germline lookup yields CDR1 SGHTA and CDR2 FQGNSA. With 5 bases clipped from V and 0 bases from J, the junction kept 4 bases outside the gene matches. CDR3 in amino acids: CASSTRDSSYEQYF. Partial CDR3 DNA: TGTGCCAGCAGCACCAGGGACAGCTCCTACGAG.

A word on this clone: From the germline J gene comes the end of the CDR3, since the read stops 3 residues before it. The J gene is TRBJ2-5, the V gene TRBV7-7, with 7 positions matching TRBD2. V lost 5 bases to trimming and J lost 5 bases; unmatched junction nucleotides: 8. There are 14 residues in the CDR3. Germline loops: CDR1 SSHAT, CDR2 FNYEAQ (reference sequence). The CDR3 DNA, read in part, is TGTGCCAGCAGCCCTCGGACTAGTAGCGAGACC. Amino acid sequence: CASSPRTSSET. The CDR3 in full is CASSPRTSSETQYF.

Details on this clone: The sequenced fragment ends 3 residues before the CDR3 boundary, so the rest is inferred from the germline J gene. The chain carries TRBV19 and TRBJ2-1; possible D gene TRBD2, 7 bases. V was pared by 4 bases and J by 3 bases, with 19 bases between. The CDR3 consists of 17 residues. Germline V gene data show CDR1 as LNHDA and CDR2 as SQIVND (reference sequence). The CDR3 sequence is CASSKIRGASVYNEQFF. Partial CDR3 DNA: TGTGCCAGTAGTAAGATCCGGGGGGCTAGCGTCTACAATGAG.

In this sample, this clone turned up many times. The read falls 3 residues short of the CDR3 end, and the missing part is taken from the germline J gene. This sequence joins TRBV18 and TRBJ2-2; no reliable D call. The germline V and J ends were trimmed by 0 bases and 5 bases, with 10 bases remaining between them. Germline lookup yields CDR1 KGHSH and CDR2 LQKENI. The CDR3 runs 15 residues. The chain's CDR3 is CASSPPQERTGELFF. The sequenced CDR3 bases are TGTGCCAGCTCACCACCGCAGGAGAGGACCGGGGAG.

Details on this clone: The read falls 3 residues short of the CDR3 end, and the missing part is taken from the germline J gene. This chain connects TRBV7-9 to TRBJ2-3; TRBD2 might be the D (5 bases). Germline CDR1 reads SEHNR; CDR2 reads FQNEAQ (reference sequence). The CDR3 extends over 13 amino acids. Trimming removed 3 bases at V and 7 bases at J, with 11 bases between. The CDR3 bases that were read are TGTGCCAGCAGCTTTTCGGACTTGAATACG. Translating gives CASSFSDLNT. In full, the CDR3 is CASSFSDLNTQYF.

The table lists this clone with many counts. Incomplete CDR3 DNA: TGTGCCAGCTCGCCCCCAGGGGACACTGAA. Amino acid sequence: CASSPPGDTE. The CDR3 in full is CASSPPGDTEAFF. This chain links TRBV18 with TRBJ1-1, with a possible D match to TRBD1 (6 bases). The read ends 3 residues shy of where the CDR3 ends; the end is completed using the germline J gene. The V end lost 6 bases, the J end lost 3 bases, and 11 bases lay between the germline ends. The CDR3 extends over 13 amino acids. Per germline, CDR1 KGHSH and CDR2 LQKENI.

Turning to this clone: The CDR3 end is not reached by the read, which stops 3 residues before it; the germline J gene fills it in. This chain joins TRBV5-1 and TRBJ2-2; D is possibly TRBD1 (6 bases). Germline V gene sequence: CDR1 SGHRS, CDR2 YFSETQ. The CDR3 is made up of 17 amino acids. V shed 4 bases and J shed 4 bases, with 20 bases lying between them. This chain's CDR3 is CASSDLVQGKATGELFF. The CDR3 bases that were read are TGCGCCAGCAGCGACTTGGTTCAGGGGAAGGCCACCGGGGAG.

This clone was seen only a few times. The read ends 3 residues before the CDR3 terminus; that terminus is restored from the germline J gene. This sequence joins TRBV6-1 and TRBJ1-4, with 11 nucleotides matching TRBD1. Germline V gene lookup returns CDR1 MNHNS and CDR2 SASEGT. After removal of 4 bases from V and 6 bases from J, the junction contained 4 bases not matched to a gene. There are 15 residues in the CDR3. The sequenced part of the CDR3 DNA is TGTGCCAGCAGTGGGGACAGGGGGGTTTATGAAAAA. Protein product: CASSGDRGVYEK. Given in full, the CDR3 is CASSGDRGVYEKLFF.